The next 25 T cell receptor beta chains were all read from a single sample in a study of regulatory T cells in long-lasting Graves disease. For TCR beta, libraries came from iRepertoire HTBI primers and Arm-PCR of CDR3 regions. MiXCR was run by TCRdb on the multiplex PCR reads, yielding one entry per CDR3 protein. The data show around 500,000 distinct CDR3 sequences, around 12% seen once. Time point described: newly diagnosed GD, antithyroid drugs for less than 3 months. PBMCs provided the RNA from which the TCR library was made. The same data also contributed to another study, on T cells in Graves' hyperthyroidism and ophthalmopathy.

The starting material was peripheral blood mononuclear cells (PBMCs), obtained at new diagnosis, from a patient treated with antithyroid drugs. The receptors derive from a woman aged 25-40 years with Graves disease.

This clonotype has at least ten counts. The V gene is TRBV19, the J gene TRBJ1-1, with 7 nucleotides matching TRBD1. Germline V gene data show CDR1 as LNHDA and CDR2 as SQIVND (reference sequence). CDR3 size: 15 residues. With V trimmed by 3 bases and J by 4 bases, 8 bases remained unmatched. CDR3 region: CASSMMVPGGTEAFF. The CDR3 DNA follows: TGTGCCAGTAGTATGATGGTCCCAGGGGGCACTGAAGCTTTCTTT.

In this sample, this clonotype turned up many times. This rearrangement joins TRBV11-3 to TRBJ1-2, with 8 bases matching TRBD1. The V and J ends lost 5 bases and 14 bases, in that order; junction bases with no gene match: 10. The germline V gene has CDR1 SGHNT and CDR2 YENEEA. This CDR3 is 12 amino acids long. The CDR3: CASSDMQGAHTF. The DNA of the CDR3 is TGTGCCAGCAGCGACATGCAGGGGGCTCATACCTTC.

The table lists this clonotype with many counts. The chain combines TRBV7-3 with TRBJ1-1; no firm D call. The germline CDR1 and CDR2 sequences are SGHTA and FQGTGA. V lost 5 bases and J 3 bases, leaving 19 bases between the germline ends. The CDR3 runs to 16 residues. The CDR3 DNA is TGTGCCAGCAGCCTTCACCCAACACAGCCTTACACTGAAGCTTTCTTT. Its translation: CASSLHPTQPYTEAFF.

In its sample, this clonotype was seen many times. The chain links TRBV24-1 to TRBJ2-2; D is ambiguous. V was clipped by 4 bases and J by 4 bases, with 18 bases between them. Germline V lookup: CDR1 KGHDR, CDR2 SFDVKD. This CDR3 is 17 amino acids long. The CDR3, as DNA: TGTGCCACCAGTGACCCCCACGGTAGTTCCCCCACCGGGGAGCTGTTTTTT. It specifies CATSDPHGSSPTGELFF.

This clonotype has a handful of counts. This sequence is one base from a far larger clone and is likely a read error. This chain links TRBV5-8 with TRBJ2-4; D remains ambiguous. The J call may be wrong; the DNA end is better matched by TRBJ2-7. The germline V gene has CDR1 SGHTS and CDR2 YDEGEE. The CDR3 contains 14 residues. CDR3 in amino acids: CASSYGLSDDEQYF. Here the CDR3 DNA reads TGTGCCAGCAGTTATGGGCTCTCCGATGACGAGCAGTACTTC.

The table lists this clonotype with many counts. The chain combines TRBV20-1 with TRBJ2-5; D uncertain. V was pared by 0 bases and J by 1 base, with 12 bases between. The CDR3 has 15 amino acids. Per germline, CDR1 DFQATT and CDR2 SNEGSKA (reference sequence). DNA of the CDR3: TGCAGTGCTAGAGATAGCACCGTGCCCCAAGAGACCCAGTACTTC. Translated, it gives CSARDSTVPQETQYF.

This chain joins TRBV29-1 and TRBJ1-2, with TRBD1 identical over 10 bases. CDR1 and CDR2 from the germline V gene are SQVTM and ANQGSEA. V shed 4 bases, J shed 4 bases, and the junction held 6 bases outside the gene matches. This CDR3 contains 14 residues. The CDR3 sequence is CSVVGDRGVYGYTF. The CDR3 nucleotides are TGCAGCGTTGTTGGGGACAGGGGTGTCTATGGCTACACCTTC.

This clonotype was counted ten times or more. The V and J genes are TRBV30 and TRBJ1-2; D not resolved. Germline V gene sequence: CDR1 GTSNPN, CDR2 SVGIG (reference sequence). Deletions cut 4 bases from V and 3 bases from J, with 18 bases between. The CDR3 spans 15 residues. CDR3 nucleotides: TGTGCCTGGATGAGCGAATGGTCGGCAGACTATGGCTACACCTTC. Translating gives CAWMSEWSADYGYTF.

This chain uses TRBV9 with TRBJ1-5, with 7 bases matching TRBD1. Germline trimming cut 4 bases from V and 4 bases from J; bases unmatched to any gene: 8. Germline CDR1 SGDLS, CDR2 YYNGEE. The CDR3 has 15 residues. The CDR3: CASSPQGQYNQPQHF. The CDR3 DNA reads as TGTGCCAGCAGCCCCCAGGGACAGTATAATCAGCCCCAGCATTTT.

This clonotype was counted many times. The gene calls are TRBV9 and TRBJ1-3; D ambiguous. V lost 0 bases and J lost 0, with 10 bases in between. Germline V gene lookup returns CDR1 SGDLS and CDR2 YYNGEE. The CDR3 is 16 residues long. CDR3 sequence (DNA): TGTGCCAGCAGCGTAGCCGCCGTGGGCTCTGGAAACACCATATATTTT. Residues: CASSVAAVGSGNTIYF. Combining the CDR3 with reference TRBV9 and TRBJ1-3 gives the whole variable domain DSGVTQTPKHLITATGQRVTLRCSPRSGDLSVYWYQQSLDQGLQFLIQYYNGEERAKGNILERFSAQQFPDLHSELNLSSLELGDSALYFCASSVAAVGSGNTIYFGEGSWLTVV.

This clonotype has a count of ten or more. The CDR3 reads CSGTESYSNQPQHF. The CDR3 region has the DNA TGCAGTGGGACAGAAAGTTATAGCAATCAGCCCCAGCATTTT. The V and J genes are TRBV20-1 and TRBJ1-5; the D gene is possibly TRBD1 (6 bases). This CDR3 is 14 amino acids long. Germline CDR1 is DFQATT and CDR2 is SNEGSKA (reference sequence). V was pared by 7 bases and J by 0 bases, with 13 bases between.

The CDR3, as DNA: TGTGCCAGTAGCATATCCGGGACAGGCACTTTGGGCGAGCAGTACTTC. This encodes CASSISGTGTLGEQYF. The chain uses TRBV19 and TRBJ2-7; 8 bases align to TRBD1. The CDR3 has 16 amino acids. Germline-derived CDR1 and CDR2 are LNHDA and SQIVND (reference sequence). V lost 6 bases to trimming and J lost 6 bases; unmatched junction nucleotides: 16.

The J gene is TRBJ2-1, the V gene TRBV7-2, with a weak D call TRBD2 (6 bases). With 2 bases removed from V and 1 base from J, the gap between germline ends came to 9 bases. Germline V gene data show CDR1 as SGHTA and CDR2 as FQGNSA. This CDR3 is built from 15 residues. This chain's CDR3 is CASSLRRESYNEQFF. The DNA for the CDR3 is TGTGCCAGCAGCTTAAGGCGGGAATCCTACAATGAGCAGTTCTTC.

The sample holds many counts of this clonotype. The chain combines TRBV25-1 with TRBJ1-4, with 7 bases that match TRBD1. V trimming: 3 bases; J trimming: 4 bases; junction bases outside the gene matches: 8. Germline lookup yields CDR1 MGHDK and CDR2 SYGVNS. The CDR3 extends over 16 amino acids. CDR3 sequence: CASSDLGTALNEKLFF. The DNA for the CDR3 is TGTGCCAGCAGTGACCTGGGGACAGCCCTTAATGAAAAACTGTTTTTT.

As concerns this clonotype: With only one base between it and a far larger clone, this is likely a read error. The chain joins TRBV11-3 to TRBJ2-1, with a possible D match to TRBD2 (6 bases). The CDR3 contains 12 residues. CDR1 SGHNT and CDR2 YENEEA come from the germline V gene. This chain's CDR3 is CANSLLGLQQFF. CDR3 sequence (DNA): TGTGCCAACAGCTTACTGGGACTTCAGCAGTTCTTC.

This clonotype was found many times. The chain carries TRBV6-1 and TRBJ1-4; no clear D. The CDR3 runs to 16 residues. Trimming cost V 2 bases and J 6 bases, with 16 bases left between them. Germline V gene sequence: CDR1 MNHNS, CDR2 SASEGT. The CDR3: CASSESTGGSYEKLFF. In DNA, the CDR3 is TGTGCCAGCAGTGAAAGTACGGGCGGCAGCTATGAAAAACTGTTTTTT.

This clonotype was observed a handful of times. The chain employs TRBV6-5 and TRBJ2-3, with a tentative D call TRBD1 (6 bases). The CDR3 runs to 14 residues. Germline lookup yields CDR1 MNHEY and CDR2 SVGAGI. Deletions cut 2 bases from V and 3 bases from J, with 9 bases between. The DNA for the CDR3 is TGTGCCAGCAGTTACCGAGGACAGACAGATACGCAGTATTTT. Translating gives CASSYRGQTDTQYF.

This clonotype was seen repeatedly, ten times or more. The rearrangement joins TRBV9 to TRBJ2-3, with D possibly matching TRBD2 (6 bases). This CDR3 spans 16 amino acids. The V gene lost 2 bases and the J gene lost 3 bases, with 16 bases spanning the gap. Germline V gene data show CDR1 as SGDLS and CDR2 as YYNGEE. CDR3 amino acids: CASSVGRLVSTDTQYF. CDR3 nucleotides: TGTGCCAGCAGCGTCGGTCGACTAGTTTCGACAGATACGCAGTATTTT. Together with reference TRBV9 and TRBJ2-3, the CDR3 gives the full variable domain: DSGVTQTPKHLITATGQRVTLRCSPRSGDLSVYWYQQSLDQGLQFLIQYYNGEERAKGNILERFSAQQFPDLHSELNLSSLELGDSALYFCASSVGRLVSTDTQYFGPGTRLTVL.

This clonotype has only a few counts. This sequence joins TRBV20-1 and TRBJ1-5; D remains unclear. Germline lookup yields CDR1 DFQATT and CDR2 SNEGSKA (reference sequence). The CDR3 is made up of 14 amino acids. Trimming removed 2 bases at V and 0 bases at J, with 8 bases between. CDR3 DNA sequence: TGCAGTGCTAGATCGCCTTATAGCAATCAGCCCCAGCATTTT. This encodes CSARSPYSNQPQHF.

The chain combines TRBV20-1 with TRBJ1-1, with D uncertain. This CDR3 contains 12 residues. Germline V gene data show CDR1 as DFQATT and CDR2 as SNEGSKA (reference sequence). Deletions cut 2 bases from V and 10 bases from J, with 14 bases between. CDR3 sequence: CSARIDARRAFF. CDR3 nucleotide sequence: TGCAGTGCTAGAATTGATGCGAGGCGAGCTTTCTTT.

This clonotype was recorded many times. This chain joins TRBV19 and TRBJ2-1; the match to TRBD2 covers 7 bases. Trimming took 1 base from V and 0 from J; bases not matched to a gene: 12. This CDR3 comprises 19 residues. Germline V CDR1 and CDR2: LNHDA, SQIVND (reference sequence). In DNA, the CDR3 is TGTGCCAGTAGTATAGTTTCCCTAGTGGGGGGGAGCTCCTACAATGAGCAGTTCTTC. Translation gives CASSIVSLVGGSSYNEQFF. The variable domain in full, with the rest retrieved from reference TRBV19 and TRBJ2-1, is DGGITQSPKYLFRKEGQNVTLSCEQNLNHDAMYWYRQDPGQGLRLIYYSQIVNDFQKGDIAEGYSVSREKKESFPLTVTSAQKNPTAFYLCASSIVSLVGGSSYNEQFFGPGTRLTVL.

In its sample, this clonotype was seen a few times. The V gene is TRBV18, the J gene TRBJ2-1; 8 positions agree with TRBD2. V was clipped by 5 bases and J by 7 bases; unmatched bases: 16. Germline CDR1 reads KGHSH; CDR2 reads LQKENI. The CDR3 runs 17 residues. This CDR3 reads CASSFIPASGLMNEQFF. DNA of the CDR3: TGTGCCAGCTCATTCATTCCGGCTAGCGGGCTTATGAATGAGCAGTTCTTC.

This clonotype was seen at least ten times. The chain has TRBV20-1 and TRBJ2-7, with 9 bases that match TRBD1. Germline CDR1 is DFQATT and CDR2 is SNEGSKA (reference sequence). The CDR3 sequence is 14 residues long. The trim removed 5 bases at V and 0 bases at J, leaving 5 bases unmatched. The CDR3 DNA reads as TGCAGTGCTTATGGACAGGGGCTCTCCTACGAGCAGTACTTC. It encodes CSAYGQGLSYEQYF.

As regards this clonotype: A clone one base away is much larger, so this may be a read error. V is TRBV2 and J is TRBJ2-3; D tentatively fits TRBD1 or TRBD2 (5 bases each). Trimming left V 4 bases short and J 10 bases short, with 18 bases between. The length of the CDR3 is 14 residues. Germline CDR1 and CDR2: SNHLY and FYNNEI. CDR3 in amino acids: CASSGDGLRLAQYF. In nucleotides, the CDR3 is TGTGCCAGCAGTGGGGACGGCCTAAGGCTGGCGCAGTATTTT.

In this sample, this clonotype turned up many times. The V gene is TRBV12-3 or TRBV12-4, the J gene TRBJ1-3; 8 nucleotides match TRBD1. This CDR3 is built from 12 residues. With 10 bases clipped from V and 7 bases from J, the junction kept 6 bases outside the gene matches. The chain's CDR3 is CATRTGRNTIYF. The CDR3 region has the DNA TGTGCCACTCGGACAGGGAGGAACACCATATATTTT.